This T cell receptor beta chain is drawn from a study of siplizumab effects on memory and regulatory T cells. Study results and limitations: With siplizumab, mappable alloreactive CD4+ clones averaged about 70% Treg-derived, versus around 27% in controls. Assignment to unstimulated subsets succeeded for only a minor fraction of the alloreactive clones. Naive or memory phenotype was unassignable for roughly 75-97% of proliferating CD4+ or CD8+ clones.

Per-sample assaying covered 85,000 to 100,000 TCR templates. TCRdb keeps only in-frame clones here, not all; method: immunoSEQ multiplex PCR. This repertoire shows fewer than 120,000 clones, more than 90% found once; its top ten account for approximately 1.2%. Germline assignment: CDR1 SGHNT and CDR2 YYREEE (reference sequence). The J segment lost 5 bases and the V segment lost 4 bases, leaving 5 bases of the junction unmatched. The length of the CDR3 is 14 residues. Concerning this clone: Its target is not known. The same CDR3 also results from other DNA sequences found in this sample.

Sequences were obtained from CD4+ T cells sorted from blood. The rearrangement links TRBV5-4 to TRBJ1-1; TRBD1 agrees at 10 bases. The receptor comes from a human donor in good health. The CDR3 DNA reads TGTGCCAGCAGCCTTGGACAGGGGGGAACTGAAGCTTTCTTT. This codes for CASSLGQGGTEAFF.